Reported below is one TCR beta chain. Its cognate antigen is unknown. The data belong to a study of beta chain features in type 1 diabetes. Overall study context: Healthy donors resembled patients in age, gender and cell yields. Points from the study as a whole: An over-representation of cells with high TCR expression could result from cDNA sequencing. Significant though moderate, a shortening of TCRB CDR3s appeared in all four CD4+ subsets of Type 1 diabetes patients. More deletions and fewer insertions at VDJ junctions were found in patients with type 1 diabetes.

V gave up 0 bases and J gave up 4 bases, with 12 bases separating them. The CDR3 is made up of 15 amino acids. Germline values: CDR1 MNHNY, CDR2 SVGAGI (reference sequence). Sequenced material consisted of expressed TCRB transcripts (all of the isolated RNA was reverse transcribed). TCRdb keeps only in-frame clones here, not all; method: immunoSEQ multiplex PCR. This repertoire shows 630,000 or so clones, roughly 13% found once; its top ten account for approximately 0.043%. The sequencing input was naive CD4+ T cells from blood. The clonotype comes from a young man with type 1 diabetes. The V call is TRBV6-6, the J call TRBJ1-1; no clear D gene. The DNA of the CDR3 is TGTGCCAGCAGTTACTCGACCAGGATGGGCACTGAAGCTTTCTTT. Translation gives CASSYSTRMGTEAFF.